These 30 T cell receptor beta chains were sequenced from one sample in a study of blood T cell repertoires in COVID-19. Profiling relied on immunoSEQ multiplex PCR, and the TCRdb table lists in-frame clones only, not all of them. There are under 60,000 clones in the sample; around four fifths occur only once, and 3.5% lies in the top ten. Sequencing was carried out using peripheral blood. These receptors were collected from a man in his sixties with acute or convalescent COVID-19.

This sequence joins TRBV11-2 and TRBJ1-5; 10 positions match TRBD1. The ends lost 6 bases at V and 6 bases at J; junction bases unmatched: 8. Looked up from germline, CDR1 is SGHAT and CDR2 is FQNNGV. The CDR3 totals 15 residues. The CDR3 nucleotides read TGTGCCAGCAGTAGGGACAGGGGATTTGGTCAGCCCCAGCATTTT. This codes for CASSRDRGFGQPQHF.

This clone came up once. The J gene is TRBJ2-5, the V gene TRBV4-1; the match to TRBD1 covers 9 bases. The CDR3 has 16 residues. Germline lookup yields CDR1 MGHRA and CDR2 YSYEKL. J was trimmed by 4 bases and V by 0 bases; bases with no gene match: 6. The CDR3 loop reads CASSQEPGQGAETQYF. The CDR3 DNA sequence: TGCGCCAGCAGCCAAGAGCCGGGACAGGGTGCAGAGACCCAGTACTTC.

A note on this clone: A read error may produce the germline difference seen at one junction end. The V and J genes are TRBV11-2 and TRBJ2-1; 7 nucleotides agree with TRBD1. Germline V gene lookup returns CDR1 SGHAT and CDR2 FQNNGV. The CDR3 is 16 residues long. Here the CDR3 DNA reads TGTGCCAGCAGGTTAGGGGGACAGTCCTTGGGCAATGAGCAGTTCTTC. Amino acids: CASRLGGQSLGNEQFF.

The chain carries TRBV5-1 and TRBJ2-1, with 10 bases that match TRBD2. This CDR3 is built from 17 residues. V was pared by 0 bases and J by 4 bases, with 7 bases of the junction left unmatched. The germline V gene has CDR1 SGHRS and CDR2 YFSETQ. CDR3 sequence reads: CASSLVGLAVSYNEQFF. CDR3 nucleotides: TGCGCCAGCAGCTTGGTAGGACTAGCGGTCTCTTACAATGAGCAGTTCTTC.

The chain links TRBV4-2 to TRBJ1-5; a weak D match, TRBD1 (5 bases). This CDR3 contains 13 residues. V lost 3 bases and J lost 9, with 12 bases in between. Germline CDR1 reads LGHNA; CDR2 reads YNFKEQ. CDR3 DNA sequence: TGTGCCAGCAGCCAGGGGGGGGGATGGCCCCAGCATTTT. It translates to CASSQGGGWPQHF.

This clone was seen only a few times. The chain uses TRBV7-9 and TRBJ2-7; unclear D gene. Germline assignment: CDR1 SEHNR and CDR2 FQNEAQ (reference sequence). The CDR3 totals 11 residues. V dropped 8 bases and J dropped 4 bases, with 9 bases sitting between them. The CDR3 DNA follows: TGTGCCAGCGCGTTTGAGTACGAGCAGTACTTC. Translating gives CASAFEYEQYF.

This clone was observed once. The chain has TRBV29-1 and TRBJ1-4; D is unclear. Germline values: CDR1 SQVTM, CDR2 ANQGSEA. CDR3 size: 12 residues. Deletions cut 5 bases from V and 6 bases from J, with 10 bases between. CDR3 nucleotide sequence: TGCAGCGTTCGGCCGCAGGATGAAAAACTGTTTTTT. Protein sequence: CSVRPQDEKLFF.

The V call is TRBV12-5, the J call TRBJ2-1; possible D gene TRBD2, 5 bases. Germline assignment: CDR1 LGHNT and CDR2 FRNRAP. The CDR3 spans 16 residues. Trimming stripped 5 bases from V and 0 bases from J, with 14 bases between. The DNA for the CDR3 is TGTGCTAGTGGTCCCCGGGATTTGAGCTCCTACAATGAGCAGTTCTTC. The encoded protein is CASGPRDLSSYNEQFF.

The chain has TRBV5-1 and TRBJ2-3, with 10 bases that match TRBD2. Germline V gene sequence: CDR1 SGHRS, CDR2 YFSETQ. CDR3 length: 16 residues. V lost 1 base and J lost 2; bases outside the gene matches: 4. The CDR3 here is CASSLNSGGVTDTQYF. The CDR3 DNA is TGCGCCAGCAGCTTGAACAGCGGGGGGGTCACAGATACGCAGTATTTT.

This chain joins TRBV28 and TRBJ2-2; 10 bases are a match to TRBD2. Germline V gene data show CDR1 as MDHEN and CDR2 as SYDVKM. CDR3 size: 14 residues. J was trimmed by 5 bases and V by 8 bases; bases with no gene match: 5. Here the CDR3 reads CASPAGGHTGELFF. The CDR3 DNA follows: TGTGCCAGCCCAGCGGGGGGGCATACCGGGGAGCTGTTTTTT.

The V and J genes are TRBV12-3 or TRBV12-4 and TRBJ2-2; 7 bases align to TRBD1. The length of the CDR3 is 13 residues. Germline trimming cut 6 bases from V and 4 bases from J; bases unmatched to any gene: 2. The CDR3 nucleotides are TGTGCCAGCAGGGGGACAGTCACCGGGGAGCTGTTTTTT. Its protein product is CASRGTVTGELFF.

CDR3 sequence (DNA): TGTGCCAGCAGTAAGACAGGGGCGTACACTGAAGCTTTCTTT. Protein: CASSKTGAYTEAFF. The V call is TRBV6-5, the J call TRBJ1-1; TRBD1 agrees at 8 bases. The ends lost 5 bases at V and 3 bases at J; junction bases unmatched: 5. Germline V gene lookup returns CDR1 MNHEY and CDR2 SVGAGI. This CDR3 spans 14 amino acids.

The rearrangement uses TRBV19 and TRBJ1-5; D gene ambiguous. The germline CDR1 and CDR2 sequences are LNHDA and SQIVND (reference sequence). Trimming pared 4 bases from V and 4 bases from J, leaving 11 bases between. The CDR3 consists of 14 residues. The CDR3 DNA is TGTGCCAGTAGTAACGCCGGCGGGAATCAGCCCCAGCATTTT. It is translated as CASSNAGGNQPQHF.

The chain is built from TRBV7-2 and TRBJ1-2; TRBD1 matches at 8 bases. Germline V CDR1 and CDR2: SGHTA, FQGNSA. The trim removed 5 bases at V and 7 bases at J, leaving 9 bases unmatched. The CDR3 is made up of 14 amino acids. The CDR3 reads CASSPRQGYVGYTF. CDR3 bases: TGTGCCAGCAGCCCACGACAGGGGTACGTTGGCTACACCTTC. The full variable domain, in which reference TRBV7-2 and TRBJ1-2 provide the parts outside the CDR3, is GAGVSQSPSNKVTEKGKDVELRCDPISGHTALYWYRQSLGQGLEFLIYFQGNSAPDKSGLPSDRFSAERTGGSVSTLTIQRTQQEDSAVYLCASSPRQGYVGYTFGSGTRLTVV.

The CDR3 nucleotides read TGTGCCAGCAGCCCAGGACAGTTCAATCAGCCCCAGCATTTT. Amino acid sequence: CASSPGQFNQPQHF. This chain uses TRBV27 with TRBJ1-5; TRBD1 is a possible D gene (6 bases). V was pared by 6 bases and J by 3 bases, with 12 bases between. CDR1 is MNHEY and CDR2 is SMNVEV in the germline V gene (reference sequence). The CDR3 is made up of 14 amino acids.

This chain links TRBV6-5 with TRBJ2-7, with a tentative D call TRBD1 (7 bases). Germline assignment: CDR1 MNHEY and CDR2 SVGAGI. This CDR3 comprises 14 residues. Trimming removed 6 bases at V and 3 bases at J, with 15 bases between. CDR3 protein: CASSRTGGSYEQYF. DNA of the CDR3: TGTGCCAGCAGCAGGACAGGAGGGAGCTACGAGCAGTACTTC.

This chain links TRBV19 with TRBJ1-2; 7 nucleotides match TRBD1. Germline lookup yields CDR1 LNHDA and CDR2 SQIVND (reference sequence). Trimming cost V 3 bases and J 3 bases; bases outside gene matches: 4. The CDR3 consists of 14 residues. Written as DNA, the CDR3 is TGTGCCAGTAGTATTAGGACAGGTGACTATGGCTACACCTTC. This encodes CASSIRTGDYGYTF.

V is TRBV6-5 and J is TRBJ1-5, with 7 bases identical to TRBD1. The CDR3 totals 14 residues. CDR1 is MNHEY, CDR2 SVGAGI, per germline. V lost 6 bases to trimming and J lost 7 bases; unmatched junction nucleotides: 9. The CDR3 DNA follows: TGTGCCAGCAGCCACCGGGACAGCGGGCAGCCCCAGCATTTT. It specifies CASSHRDSGQPQHF.

This clone occurred once. V gene TRBV13 combines with J gene TRBJ1-2; D gene uncertain. Trimming removed 6 bases from V and 0 bases from J, with 11 bases in between. This CDR3 spans 14 amino acids. In germline, CDR1 is PRHDT, CDR2 FYEKMQ (reference sequence). CDR3 in amino acids: CASRSRLANYGYTF. The CDR3 DNA follows: TGTGCCAGCAGGTCCCGGTTAGCTAACTATGGCTACACCTTC.

This clone occurred once. The J gene is TRBJ2-3, the V gene TRBV5-8; TRBD1 might be the D (6 bases). Germline V gives CDR1 SGHTS, CDR2 YDEGEE. Trimming cost V 7 bases and J 4 bases, with 13 bases left between them. The CDR3 is 13 amino acids. The DNA of the CDR3 is TGTGCCAGCCTTCAACAGGGCGCAGATACGCAGTATTTT. It codes for CASLQQGADTQYF.

The V call is TRBV5-5, the J call TRBJ1-2; D uncertain. Trimming cost V 1 base and J 11 bases, with 9 bases left between them. This CDR3 has 11 amino acids. From germline, CDR1 is SGHKS and CDR2 YYEKEE (reference sequence). As DNA, the CDR3 is TGTGCCAGCAGCTTGTTTCTTCTGTACACCTTC. Protein product: CASSLFLLYTF.

The gene calls are TRBV7-3 and TRBJ2-1; perhaps TRBD1 as D (6 bases). Per the germline V gene, CDR1 is SGHTA and CDR2 is FQGTGA. Trimming shortened V by 3 bases and J by 9 bases, and 15 bases separated the two germline ends. CDR3 length: 14 amino acids. The CDR3 spells CASSFRMGAGEQFF. For the CDR3, the DNA is TGTGCCAGCAGCTTCCGCATGGGGGCAGGTGAGCAGTTCTTC.

The J gene is TRBJ1-2, the V gene TRBV5-1; D is uncertain. V lost 1 base to trimming and J lost 7 bases, with 11 bases between them. CDR3 length equals 13 residues. The germline V gene has CDR1 SGHRS and CDR2 YFSETQ. CDR3 bases: TGCGCCAGCAGCTTGATACGTGATAGTGGCTACACCTTC. Its protein is CASSLIRDSGYTF.

The genes are TRBV27 and TRBJ1-1; possible D gene TRBD1, 6 bases. Deletions cut 6 bases from V and 1 base from J, with 9 bases between. Germline loops: CDR1 MNHEY, CDR2 SMNVEV (reference sequence). The CDR3 spans 13 residues. In DNA, the CDR3 is TGTGCCAGCAGCCTACAGGGGAACACTGAAGCTTTCTTT. It encodes CASSLQGNTEAFF.

The rearrangement joins TRBV18 to TRBJ1-1; no clear D. The germline V gene has CDR1 KGHSH and CDR2 LQKENI. The germline V and J ends were trimmed by 1 base and 0 bases, with 6 bases remaining between them. This CDR3 has 14 amino acids. CDR3 bases: TGTGCCAGCTCACCACAGGAGATGAACACTGAAGCTTTCTTT. As protein: CASSPQEMNTEAFF.

V usage is TRBV24-1 and J usage is TRBJ2-1, with 9 bases aligning to TRBD2. Germline V gene data show CDR1 as KGHDR and CDR2 as SFDVKD. J lost 0 bases, V lost 3 bases, and 2 bases had no gene match. The CDR3 consists of 16 residues. The CDR3 bases are TGTGCCACCAGTGATAGCGGGGGGAGCTCCTACAATGAGCAGTTCTTC. Residues: CATSDSGGSSYNEQFF.

V is TRBV27 and J is TRBJ2-7; D not resolved. CDR1 and CDR2 from the germline V gene are MNHEY and SMNVEV (reference sequence). Deletions cut 2 bases from V and 2 bases from J, with 7 bases between. The CDR3 is 13 amino acids. The CDR3 DNA reads TGTGCCAGCAGTTTAGGCAGGCCCTACGAGCAGTACTTC. Translating it yields CASSLGRPYEQYF.

This chain joins TRBV19 and TRBJ1-3; tentative D call: TRBD1 (5 bases). Germline V gene data show CDR1 as LNHDA and CDR2 as SQIVND (reference sequence). V dropped 3 bases and J dropped 2 bases, with 11 bases sitting between them. This CDR3 has 15 amino acids. The CDR3 sequence is CASSIGRDTGNTIYF. The CDR3 bases are TGTGCCAGTAGTATCGGCAGGGATACTGGAAACACCATATATTTT.

The count of this clone is one. This chain uses TRBV4-1 with TRBJ2-1; 12 bases are a match to TRBD2. Germline assignment: CDR1 MGHRA and CDR2 YSYEKL. V lost 4 bases and J lost 7; bases outside the gene matches: 11. The CDR3 has 17 residues. This chain's CDR3 is CASSLPILAGGRNEQFF. The CDR3 DNA follows: TGCGCCAGCAGCCTCCCCATCCTAGCGGGGGGGCGTAATGAGCAGTTCTTC.

The chain uses TRBV19 and TRBJ2-7, with 10 bases that match TRBD1. In germline, CDR1 is LNHDA, CDR2 SQIVND (reference sequence). The CDR3 has 13 residues. The V and J ends lost 6 bases and 4 bases, in that order; junction bases with no gene match: 3. The DNA for the CDR3 is TGTGCCAGTAGCGGACAGGGGGGATACGAGCAGTACTTC. Protein sequence: CASSGQGGYEQYF.